This T cell receptor (beta chain) was sequenced for a study of CD8 T cells in ankylosing spondylitis. The CDR3 spans 13 residues. CDR1 ENHRY and CDR2 SYGVKD come from the germline V gene. The germline V and J ends were trimmed by 6 bases and 7 bases, with 15 bases remaining between them. Via MiXCR, TCRdb re-called the 5' RACE reads, giving one row per CDR3 protein. The table includes roughly 350,000 distinct CDR3 sequences, roughly 8% detected once. Study results and caveats: Ankylosing spondylitis blood appeared to be characterized by a TCR beta motif of about 8 highly homologous variants.

This clonotype was detected a few times. Antigen unknown. This chain links TRBV10-3 with TRBJ2-5; tentatively, D is TRBD1 (6 bases). This TCR derives from a male donor with ankylosing spondylitis. Sequenced: blood, either unsorted or a sorted T cell fraction (not recorded which). The CDR3 loop is CAIRDSSRWTQYF. The DNA for the CDR3 is TGTGCCATCAGGGACAGCTCGAGGTGGACCCAGTACTTC.